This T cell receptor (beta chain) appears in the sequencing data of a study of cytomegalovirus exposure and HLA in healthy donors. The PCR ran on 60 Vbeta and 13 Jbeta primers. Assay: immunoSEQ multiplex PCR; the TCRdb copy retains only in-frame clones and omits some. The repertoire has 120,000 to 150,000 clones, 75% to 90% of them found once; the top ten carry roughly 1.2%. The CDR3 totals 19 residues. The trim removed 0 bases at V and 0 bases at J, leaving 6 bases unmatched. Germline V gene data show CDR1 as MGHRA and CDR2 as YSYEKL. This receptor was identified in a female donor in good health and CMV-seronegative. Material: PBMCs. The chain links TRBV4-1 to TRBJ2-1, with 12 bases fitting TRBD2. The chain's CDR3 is CASSQDASGRASSYNEQFF. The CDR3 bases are TGCGCCAGCAGCCAAGATGCTAGCGGGAGGGCCAGCTCCTACAATGAGCAGTTCTTC.